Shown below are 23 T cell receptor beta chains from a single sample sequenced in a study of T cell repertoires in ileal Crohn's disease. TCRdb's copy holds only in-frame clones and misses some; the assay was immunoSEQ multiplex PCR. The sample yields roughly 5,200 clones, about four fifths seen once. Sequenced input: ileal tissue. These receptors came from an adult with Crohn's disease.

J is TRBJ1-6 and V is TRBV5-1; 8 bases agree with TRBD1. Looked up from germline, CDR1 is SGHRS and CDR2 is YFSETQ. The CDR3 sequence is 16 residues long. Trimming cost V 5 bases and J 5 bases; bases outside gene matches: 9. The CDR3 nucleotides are TGCGCCAGCAGACCCGGACAGGGCCGGAATAATTCACCCCTCCACTTT. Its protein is CASRPGQGRNNSPLHF. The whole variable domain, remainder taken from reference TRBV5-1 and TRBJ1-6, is KAGVTQTPRYLIKTRGQQVTLSCSPISGHRSVSWYQQTPGQGLQFLFEYFSETQRNKGNFPGRFSGRQFSNSRSEMNVSTLELGDSALYLCASRPGQGRNNSPLHFGNGTRLTVT.

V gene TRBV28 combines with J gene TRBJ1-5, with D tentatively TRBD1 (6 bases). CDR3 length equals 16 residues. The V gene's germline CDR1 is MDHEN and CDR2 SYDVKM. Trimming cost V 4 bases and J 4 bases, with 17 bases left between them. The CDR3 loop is CASSYVEQGGNQPQHF. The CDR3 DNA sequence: TGTGCCAGCAGTTATGTGGAACAGGGAGGGAATCAGCCCCAGCATTTT.

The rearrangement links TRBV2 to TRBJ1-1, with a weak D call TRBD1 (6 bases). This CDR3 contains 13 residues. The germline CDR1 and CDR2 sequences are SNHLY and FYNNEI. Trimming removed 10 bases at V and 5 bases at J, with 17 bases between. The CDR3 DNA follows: TGTGCCACTTTACTTAGAAGGGGGACTGAAGCTTTCTTT. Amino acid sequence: CATLLRRGTEAFF.

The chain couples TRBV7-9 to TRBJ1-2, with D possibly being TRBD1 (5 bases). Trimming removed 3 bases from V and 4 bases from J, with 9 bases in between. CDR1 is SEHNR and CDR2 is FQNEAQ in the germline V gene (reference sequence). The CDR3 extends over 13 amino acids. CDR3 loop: CASSFGHSYGYTF. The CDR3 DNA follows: TGTGCCAGCAGCTTCGGACACAGCTATGGCTACACCTTC.

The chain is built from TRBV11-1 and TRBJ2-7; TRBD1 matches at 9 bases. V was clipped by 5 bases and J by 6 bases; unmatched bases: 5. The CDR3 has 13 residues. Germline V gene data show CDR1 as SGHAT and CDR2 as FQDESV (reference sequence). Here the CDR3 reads CASSLGTGSEQYF. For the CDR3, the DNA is TGTGCCAGCAGCCTCGGGACAGGGAGCGAGCAGTACTTC.

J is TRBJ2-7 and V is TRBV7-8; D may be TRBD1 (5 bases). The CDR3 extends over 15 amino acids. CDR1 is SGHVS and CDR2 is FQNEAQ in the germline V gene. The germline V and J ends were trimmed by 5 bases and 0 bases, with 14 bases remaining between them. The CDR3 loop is CASSPRELGSYEQYF. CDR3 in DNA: TGTGCCAGCAGCCCCAGGGAACTCGGCTCCTACGAGCAGTACTTC.

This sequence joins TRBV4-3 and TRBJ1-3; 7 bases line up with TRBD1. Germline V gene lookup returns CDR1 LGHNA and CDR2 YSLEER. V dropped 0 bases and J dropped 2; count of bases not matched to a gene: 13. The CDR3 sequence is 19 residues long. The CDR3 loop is CASSQEGQSWRGPGNTIYF. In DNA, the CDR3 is TGCGCCAGCAGCCAAGAGGGACAGTCTTGGCGCGGGCCTGGAAACACCATATATTTT.

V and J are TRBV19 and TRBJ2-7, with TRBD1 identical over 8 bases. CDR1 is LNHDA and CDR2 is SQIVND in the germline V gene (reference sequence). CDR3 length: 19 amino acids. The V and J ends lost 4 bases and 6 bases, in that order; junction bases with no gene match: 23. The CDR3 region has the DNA TGTGCCAGTAGTAAAAGACCCGGACAGGGTGTATCAGGCGTGGGCGAGCAGTACTTC. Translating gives CASSKRPGQGVSGVGEQYF.

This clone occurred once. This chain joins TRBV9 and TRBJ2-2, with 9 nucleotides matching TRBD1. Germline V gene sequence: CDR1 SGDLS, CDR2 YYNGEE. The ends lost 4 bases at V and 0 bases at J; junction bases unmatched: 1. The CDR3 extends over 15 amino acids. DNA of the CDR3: TGTGCCAGCAGCCGGGACAGGGCGAACACCGGGGAGCTGTTTTTT. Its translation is CASSRDRANTGELFF. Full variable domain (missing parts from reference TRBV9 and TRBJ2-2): DSGVTQTPKHLITATGQRVTLRCSPRSGDLSVYWYQQSLDQGLQFLIQYYNGEERAKGNILERFSAQQFPDLHSELNLSSLELGDSALYFCASSRDRANTGELFFGEGSRLTVL.

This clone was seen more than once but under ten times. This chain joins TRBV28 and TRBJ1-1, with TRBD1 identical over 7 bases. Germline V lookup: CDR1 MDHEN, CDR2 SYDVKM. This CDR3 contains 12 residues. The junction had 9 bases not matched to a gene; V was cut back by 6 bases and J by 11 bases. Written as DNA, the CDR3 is TGTGCCAGCAGAACGACAGGGTTTAGTGCTTTCTTT. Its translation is CASRTTGFSAFF.

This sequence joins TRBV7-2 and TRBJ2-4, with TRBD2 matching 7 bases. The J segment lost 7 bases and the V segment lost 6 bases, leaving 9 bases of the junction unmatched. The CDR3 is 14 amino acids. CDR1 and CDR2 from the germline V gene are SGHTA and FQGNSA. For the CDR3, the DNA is TGTGCCAGCAGACATAGCGGGTGGCGGAACATTCAGTACTTC. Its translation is CASRHSGWRNIQYF.

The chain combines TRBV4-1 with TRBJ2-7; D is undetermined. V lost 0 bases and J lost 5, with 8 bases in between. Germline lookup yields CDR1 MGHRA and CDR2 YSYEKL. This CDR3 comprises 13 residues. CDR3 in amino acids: CASSQDLGHEQYF. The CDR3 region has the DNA TGCGCCAGCAGCCAAGATTTGGGCCACGAGCAGTACTTC.

Here the CDR3 DNA reads TGTGCCAGCAGCCCAGGACTTATCACAGATACGCAGTATTTT. Encoded protein: CASSPGLITDTQYF. This chain links TRBV7-3 with TRBJ2-3, with a weak D call TRBD2 (5 bases). The V end was cut by 5 bases, the J end by 2 bases, with 11 bases between. The CDR3 covers 14 residues. The germline CDR1 and CDR2 sequences are SGHTA and FQGTGA.

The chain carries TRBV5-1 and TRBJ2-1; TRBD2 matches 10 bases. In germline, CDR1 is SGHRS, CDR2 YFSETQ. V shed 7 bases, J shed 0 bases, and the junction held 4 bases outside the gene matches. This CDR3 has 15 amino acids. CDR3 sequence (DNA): TGCGCCAGCCGGACTAGCGGAACCTCCTACAATGAGCAGTTCTTC. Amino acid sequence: CASRTSGTSYNEQFF. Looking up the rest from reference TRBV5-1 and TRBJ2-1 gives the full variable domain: KAGVTQTPRYLIKTRGQQVTLSCSPISGHRSVSWYQQTPGQGLQFLFEYFSETQRNKGNFPGRFSGRQFSNSRSEMNVSTLELGDSALYLCASRTSGTSYNEQFFGPGTRLTVL.

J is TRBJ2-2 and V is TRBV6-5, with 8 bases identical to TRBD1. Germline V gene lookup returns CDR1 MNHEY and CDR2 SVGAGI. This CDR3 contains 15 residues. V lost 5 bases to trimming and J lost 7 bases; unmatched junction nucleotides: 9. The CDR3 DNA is TGTGCCAGCAGTATGACAGGGGTTGAAGGCGGGGAGCTGTTTTTT. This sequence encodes CASSMTGVEGGELFF.

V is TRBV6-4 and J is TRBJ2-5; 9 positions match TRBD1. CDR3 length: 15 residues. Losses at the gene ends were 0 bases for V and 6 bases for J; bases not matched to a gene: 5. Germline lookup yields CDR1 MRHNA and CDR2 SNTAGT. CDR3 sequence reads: CASSDSDRGSKTQYF. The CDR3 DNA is TGTGCCAGCAGTGACTCTGACAGGGGGAGCAAGACCCAGTACTTC.

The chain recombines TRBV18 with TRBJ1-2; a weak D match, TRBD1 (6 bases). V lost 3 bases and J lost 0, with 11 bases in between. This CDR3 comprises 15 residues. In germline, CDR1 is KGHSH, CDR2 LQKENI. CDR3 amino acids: CASSPGTRANYGYTF. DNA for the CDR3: TGTGCCAGCTCACCCGGGACACGAGCTAACTATGGCTACACCTTC. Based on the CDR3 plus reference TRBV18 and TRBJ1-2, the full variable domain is NAGVMQNPRHLVRRRGQEARLRCSPMKGHSHVYWYRQLPEEGLKFMVYLQKENIIDESGMPKERFSAEFPKEGPSILRIQQVVRGDSAAYFCASSPGTRANYGYTFGSGTRLTVV.

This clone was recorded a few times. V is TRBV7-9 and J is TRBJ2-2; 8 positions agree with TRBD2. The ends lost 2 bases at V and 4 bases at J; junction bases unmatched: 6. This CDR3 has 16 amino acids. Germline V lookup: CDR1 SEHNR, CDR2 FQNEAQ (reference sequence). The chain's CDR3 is CASSLRGGSGTGELFF. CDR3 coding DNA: TGTGCCAGCAGCTTACGCGGGGGGTCGGGCACCGGGGAGCTGTTTTTT.

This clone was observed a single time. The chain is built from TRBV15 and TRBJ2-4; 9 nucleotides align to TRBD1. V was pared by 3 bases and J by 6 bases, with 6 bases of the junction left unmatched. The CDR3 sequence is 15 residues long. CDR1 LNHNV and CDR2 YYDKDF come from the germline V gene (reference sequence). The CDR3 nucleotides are TGTGCCACCAGCAGGAACCGGGACAGGGTAAACATTCAGTACTTC. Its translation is CATSRNRDRVNIQYF.

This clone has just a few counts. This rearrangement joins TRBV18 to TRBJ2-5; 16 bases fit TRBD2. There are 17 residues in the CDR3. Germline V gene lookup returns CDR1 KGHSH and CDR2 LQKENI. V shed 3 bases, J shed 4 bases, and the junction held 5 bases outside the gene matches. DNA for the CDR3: TGTGCCAGCTCACCGGGACTAGCGGGAGGGCCGCGAGAGACCCAGTACTTC. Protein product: CASSPGLAGGPRETQYF.

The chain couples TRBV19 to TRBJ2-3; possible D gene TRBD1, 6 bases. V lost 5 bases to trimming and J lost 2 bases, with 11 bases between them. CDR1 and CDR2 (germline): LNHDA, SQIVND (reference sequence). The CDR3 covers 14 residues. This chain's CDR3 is CASSAWGHTDTQYF. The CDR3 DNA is TGTGCCAGTAGTGCATGGGGACACACAGATACGCAGTATTTT. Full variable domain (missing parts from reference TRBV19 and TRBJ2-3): DGGITQSPKYLFRKEGQNVTLSCEQNLNHDAMYWYRQDPGQGLRLIYYSQIVNDFQKGDIAEGYSVSREKKESFPLTVTSAQKNPTAFYLCASSAWGHTDTQYFGPGTRLTVL.

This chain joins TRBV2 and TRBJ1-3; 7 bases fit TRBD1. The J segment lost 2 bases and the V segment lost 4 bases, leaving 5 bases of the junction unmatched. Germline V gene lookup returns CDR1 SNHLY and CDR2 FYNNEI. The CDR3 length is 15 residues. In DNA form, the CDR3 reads TGTGCCAGCAGTGCGTTAAGGGGGCCTGGAAACACCATATATTTT. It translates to CASSALRGPGNTIYF.

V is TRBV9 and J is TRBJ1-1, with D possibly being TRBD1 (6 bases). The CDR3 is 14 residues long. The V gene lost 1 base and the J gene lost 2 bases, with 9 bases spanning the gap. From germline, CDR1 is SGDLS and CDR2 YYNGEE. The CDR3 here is CASSVTGINTEAFF. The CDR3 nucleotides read TGTGCCAGCAGCGTAACAGGGATTAACACTGAAGCTTTCTTT. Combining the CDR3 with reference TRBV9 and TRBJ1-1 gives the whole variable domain DSGVTQTPKHLITATGQRVTLRCSPRSGDLSVYWYQQSLDQGLQFLIQYYNGEERAKGNILERFSAQQFPDLHSELNLSSLELGDSALYFCASSVTGINTEAFFGQGTRLTVV.